This record covers a single T cell receptor (beta chain). No antigen is known for it. The sample is drawn from a study of cytomegalovirus exposure and HLA in healthy donors. Study findings and constraints: Rare TCR sequences dominated, though some public TCRs recurred in many donors.

V gave up 3 bases and J gave up 6 bases; unmatched junction bases: 6. CDR1 and CDR2 (germline): SGDLS, YYNGEE. This CDR3 comprises 15 residues. The PCR was carried out with 60 Vbeta primers and 13 Jbeta primers. Source study methods: A later analysis counted 70 million to 85 million unique TCR beta chains, around 10 million shared. The data were produced by immunoSEQ multiplex PCR, yet TCRdb's version contains in-frame clones alone and is incomplete. For V, J and clone size, that table is used; D and trimming come from the DNA. The sample lists 90,000 to 100,000 clones, roughly four fifths occurring once.

The sequence was collected from a female donor in good health and CMV-seronegative. What was sequenced was PBMCs. The chain is built from TRBV9 and TRBJ2-1; 10 bases are shared with TRBD2. In DNA form, the CDR3 reads TGTGCCAGCAGCGGGGGACTAGCGAGTGCCAATGAGCAGTTCTTC. It encodes CASSGGLASANEQFF.